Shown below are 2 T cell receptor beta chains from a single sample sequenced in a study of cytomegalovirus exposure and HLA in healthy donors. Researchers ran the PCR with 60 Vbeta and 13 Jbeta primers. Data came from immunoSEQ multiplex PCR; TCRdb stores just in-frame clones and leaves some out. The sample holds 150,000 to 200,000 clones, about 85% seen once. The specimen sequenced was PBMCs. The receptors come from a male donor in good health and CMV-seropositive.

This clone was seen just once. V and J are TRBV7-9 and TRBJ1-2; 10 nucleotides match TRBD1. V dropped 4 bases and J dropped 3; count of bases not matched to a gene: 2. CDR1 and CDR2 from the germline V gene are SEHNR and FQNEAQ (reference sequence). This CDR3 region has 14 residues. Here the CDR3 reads CASSSGTGDYGYTF. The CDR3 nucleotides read TGTGCCAGCAGCTCCGGGACAGGGGACTATGGCTACACCTTC.

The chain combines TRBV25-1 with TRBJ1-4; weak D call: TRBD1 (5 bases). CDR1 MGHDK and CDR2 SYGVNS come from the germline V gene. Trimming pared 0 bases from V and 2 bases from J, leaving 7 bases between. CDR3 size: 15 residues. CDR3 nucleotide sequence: TGTGCCAGCAGTGAATACCGGGGGACTAATGAAAAACTGTTTTTT. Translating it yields CASSEYRGTNEKLFF.